This T cell receptor (beta chain) emerged from a study of blood T cell repertoires in COVID-19. Background on the study: Material from acute and convalescent COVID-19 was sourced from the United States, Italy and Spain. Nucleic acid was either cDNA or gDNA, and it came from T cells, B-cell-depleted T cells, or PBMCs.

Methods used by the authors: Reference gene primer amplification in the assay estimated nucleated cell counts. This table comes from immunoSEQ multiplex PCR, and its TCRdb copy is limited to in-frame clones, with some not included. That table gives V, J and clone size, and the DNA gave D and trimming. The sample contains under 200,000 clones, roughly 84% of which appear only once. Per the germline V gene, CDR1 is SGHTA and CDR2 is FQGNSA. V was cut by 1 base and J by 5 bases, with 9 bases left in between. This CDR3 has 14 amino acids. The specimen sequenced was peripheral blood. This clonotype was obtained from a man in his 70s with active or convalescent COVID-19. The chain recombines TRBV7-2 with TRBJ2-1; D is perhaps TRBD2 (6 bases). The CDR3 bases are TGTGCCAGCAGCTTAGACGCGGGGCACAATGAGCAGTTCTTC. Amino acid sequence: CASSLDAGHNEQFF.